This T cell receptor beta chain was sequenced during a study of blood T cell repertoires in COVID-19. About the research overall: Acute and convalescent COVID-19 samples came from the United States, Italy and Spain.

The CDR3 is 15 amino acids. Germline V gene data show CDR1 as LNHDA and CDR2 as SQIVND (reference sequence). Trimming at V came to 6 bases and at J to 6 bases, leaving 10 bases not matched to a gene. As handled by the study authors: Nucleated cell counts were estimated from reference gene primer amplification. The method was immunoSEQ multiplex PCR; TCRdb's version includes in-frame clones alone and lacks a portion of them. The DNA was the basis for D and trimming; V, J and clone size are from that table. The sample contains approximately 110,000 clones, just under 90% of which appear only once. This receptor was identified in a woman aged 45-60 years with acute or convalescent COVID-19. The chain has TRBV19 and TRBJ1-5; TRBD1 aligns across 8 bases. Sample: peripheral blood. CDR3 DNA sequence: TGTGCCAGTAGCATGAGGCAGGGGGCTCGTCAGCCCCAGCATTTT. Residues: CASSMRQGARQPQHF.